The rows below give T cell receptor beta chains drawn from one sample of a study of T-cell reconstitution after alpha-beta-depleted transplantation in children. TCRdb ran MiXCR on the PCR reads and lists one entry per CDR3 protein. The repertoire consists of hundreds of thousands of distinct CDR3 sequences, with over 15% occurring once and the leading ten covering over 0.95%. The sequencing used PBMCs from the stem cell graft donor, collected from the stem cell graft. The receptors shown here come from a human donor who donated a stem cell graft to a child with acute myeloid leukemia. The CDR3 runs from the conserved cysteine through the conserved F or W. A D gene is named only where the DNA matches it firmly. Size is stated for part of the rows, as once, few or many counts, or as a class when the clone is expanded.

CDR3nt: TGTGCCAGCAGTTACCCCAGAGGTGTAGCTGCTTACAATGAGCAGTTCTTC
CDR3aa: CASSYPRGVAAYNEQFF
v_gene: TRBV6-2/TRBV6-3
abundance: few
d_gene: -
j_gene: TRBJ2-1

CDR3nt: TGTGCCAGCAGCGTAGATGGCGGGGGCCCTCCGGAGACCCAGTACTTC
CDR3aa: CASSVDGGGPPETQYF
v_gene: TRBV9
abundance: few
d_gene: -
j_gene: TRBJ2-5

CDR3nt: TGTGCCAGCAGTCCCGGAAACAGGAACACTGAAGCTTTCTTT
CDR3aa: CASSPGNRNTEAFF
v_gene: TRBV12-3/TRBV12-4
abundance: many
d_gene: -
j_gene: TRBJ1-1

CDR3nt: TGCAGCGTTGGAGGAGAGACCCAGTACTTC
CDR3aa: CSVGGETQYF
v_gene: TRBV29-1
abundance: many
d_gene: -
j_gene: TRBJ2-5

CDR3nt: TGTGCCATCAGTGAGGGGTTGGCGGGGACAGGGGGCGCAGATACGCAGTATTTT
CDR3aa: CAISEGLAGTGGADTQYF
v_gene: TRBV10-3
abundance: few
d_gene: TRBD1
j_gene: TRBJ2-3

CDR3nt: TGTGCCAGCAGCCCCCCGGAGGGTAGCGGGTACAATGAGCAGTTCTTC
CDR3aa: CASSPPEGSGYNEQFF
v_gene: TRBV12-3/TRBV12-4
abundance: few
d_gene: TRBD2
j_gene: TRBJ2-1

CDR3nt: TGTGCAGAAGGCGGGGGCCTCTCCTACAATGAGCAGTTCTTC
CDR3aa: CAEGGGLSYNEQFF
v_gene: TRBV7-9
abundance: few
d_gene: -
j_gene: TRBJ2-1

CDR3nt: TGCGCCAGCAGCCAAGATGCTAGCGGGGGAGGAGATACGCAGTATTTT
CDR3aa: CASSQDASGGGDTQYF
v_gene: TRBV4-3
abundance: -
d_gene: TRBD2
j_gene: TRBJ2-3

CDR3nt: TGTGCCATCAGTGATCGGGGGCAGGGGGAAGCTTTCTTT
CDR3aa: CAISDRGQGEAFF
v_gene: TRBV10-3
abundance: many
d_gene: -
j_gene: TRBJ1-1

CDR3nt: TGTGCCAGCTTCGACCCCAGCTCCTACGAGCAGTACTTC
CDR3aa: CASFDPSSYEQYF
v_gene: TRBV18
abundance: -
d_gene: -
j_gene: TRBJ2-7

CDR3nt: TGTGCCAGCAGCTTTGACGGACAGGTTTACAATGAGCAGTTCTTC
CDR3aa: CASSFDGQVYNEQFF
v_gene: TRBV7-2
abundance: many
d_gene: TRBD1
j_gene: TRBJ2-1

CDR3nt: TGTGCCAGCAGCTTCCGTGGGGCGTACAATGAGCAGTTCTTC
CDR3aa: CASSFRGAYNEQFF
v_gene: TRBV7-6
abundance: many
d_gene: -
j_gene: TRBJ2-1

CDR3nt: TGTGCCATCAGGCCGGGACTAGCAGAAGAGACCCAGTACTTC
CDR3aa: CAIRPGLAEETQYF
v_gene: TRBV10-3
abundance: -
d_gene: TRBD2
j_gene: TRBJ2-5

CDR3nt: TGCAGTGCTAGGAGCGAAAACGGCTATGGCTACACCTTC
CDR3aa: CSARSENGYGYTF
v_gene: TRBV20-1
abundance: many
d_gene: -
j_gene: TRBJ1-2

CDR3nt: TGTGCCAGCAGTGCCGGGACAGGGGGTACTGAAGCTTTCTTT
CDR3aa: CASSAGTGGTEAFF
v_gene: TRBV12-3/TRBV12-4
abundance: many
d_gene: TRBD1
j_gene: TRBJ1-1